This T cell receptor beta chain originates from a study of early T cells in non-severe SARS-CoV-2 infection. Study-level background: The authors sequenced bulk RNA from unsorted whole blood, leaving chains unpaired.

This clonotype was observed at least ten times. Its specificity is not known. V was pared by 5 bases and J by 3 bases, with 14 bases between. The CDR3 covers 14 residues. Whole-study findings and limits: Matching with VDJdb favored anti-spike CD8 responses (missing private and CD4 specificities).

In TCRdb, the 5' RACE reads were re-called with MiXCR into one record per CDR3 protein. The table includes 35,000 to 40,000 distinct CDR3 sequences, about 5% detected once. This TCR derives from an adult who was a healthcare worker with PCR-confirmed SARS-CoV-2 infection or an uninfected control (not recorded which). The sequencing input was whole blood. V gene TRBV12-3 or TRBV12-4 combines with J gene TRBJ2-7; D uncertain. The CDR3 reads CASSPRADLYEQYF. The CDR3 DNA follows: TGTGCCAGCAGTCCCCGGGCAGACCTCTACGAGCAGTACTTC.